A selection of T cell receptor beta chains follows, all from one sample in a study of CD8 T cells in ankylosing spondylitis. Using its own MiXCR run on the 5' RACE reads, TCRdb lists one record per CDR3 protein. There are some 140,000 distinct CDR3 sequences in the sample; 7.3% occur only once, and around 12% lies in the top ten. Material for sequencing was blood, either unsorted or a sorted T cell fraction (not recorded which). The receptors shown here come from a female donor with ankylosing spondylitis or in good health (not recorded which). Each CDR3 is given with its conserved first and last residue. A D gene is named only where the DNA matches it firmly. Clone size is not always given. Where it is, it says once, few, many or a class for expanded clones.

many | TRBJ1-1 | - | TRBV7-8 | 13 | CASSASWYTEAFF | TGTGCCAGCAGCGCCTCGTGGTACACTGAAGCTTTCTTT
many | TRBJ1-1 | - | TRBV29-1 | 14 | CSASQTEGNTEAFF | TGCAGCGCTTCCCAGACAGAGGGGAACACTGAAGCTTTCTTT
many | TRBJ1-2 | - | TRBV6-1 | 14 | CASNLPRANYGYTF | TGTGCCAGCAACCTACCAAGGGCTAACTATGGCTACACCTTC
many | TRBJ2-5 | TRBD2 | TRBV7-8 | 16 | CASLKLTGGPEETQYF | TGTGCCAGCCTAAAACTAACGGGGGGGCCGGAAGAGACCCAGTACTTC
many | TRBJ1-5 | TRBD1 | TRBV20-1 | 16 | CSALLPTGLSNQPQHF | TGCAGTGCCCTTCTGCCGACAGGGCTTAGCAATCAGCCCCAGCATTTT
many | TRBJ1-3 | - | TRBV6-6 | 11 | CASSYGNTIYF | TGTGCCAGCAGTTACGGAAACACCATATATTTT
many | TRBJ1-5 | - | TRBV7-9 | 14 | CASSLLGYNQPQHF | TGTGCCAGCAGCTTATTGGGGTACAATCAGCCCCAGCATTTT
many | TRBJ2-5 | - | TRBV2 | 13 | CASSAGLQETQYF | TGTGCCAGCAGCGCTGGGCTCCAAGAGACCCAGTACTTC
many | TRBJ1-2 | TRBD1 | TRBV20-1 | 13 | CSAGGQGDYGYTF | TGCAGTGCTGGGGGACAGGGGGATTATGGCTACACCTTC
many | TRBJ1-2 | - | TRBV4-3 | 14 | CASSQDRQGRGYTF | TGCGCCAGCAGCCAAGATAGGCAGGGTCGCGGCTACACCTTC
many | TRBJ1-5 | - | TRBV7-2 | 14 | CASSPTVGSAAQHF | TGTGCCAGCAGCCCGACAGTGGGATCAGCGGCCCAGCATTTT
many | TRBJ1-6 | - | TRBV5-1 | 16 | CASSPGGLRANSPLHF | TGCGCCAGCAGCCCGGGGGGACTCCGGGCGAATTCACCCCTCCACTTT
- | TRBJ1-2 | - | TRBV29-1 | 12 | CSVEDWGDGYTF | TGCAGCGTTGAAGATTGGGGGGATGGCTACACCTTC
- | TRBJ1-2 | TRBD1 | TRBV5-1 | 15 | CASSAGQGIGYGYTF | TGCGCCAGCAGCGCTGGACAGGGGATAGGCTATGGCTACACCTTC
many | TRBJ2-5 | - | TRBV7-8 | 19 | CASSSRQAISAAPKETQYF | TGTGCCAGCAGCAGCAGACAGGCCATCTCCGCCGCACCGAAAGAGACCCAGTACTTC
many | TRBJ2-5 | - | TRBV28 | 13 | CASSLESVETQYF | TGTGCCAGCAGTTTGGAGAGTGTGGAGACCCAGTACTTC
- | TRBJ2-1 | - | TRBV11-2 | 19 | CASSLFRGGAGGAYNEQFF | TGTGCCAGCAGCTTATTCCGCGGGGGCGCCGGGGGCGCTTACAATGAGCAGTTCTTC
many | TRBJ1-6 | - | TRBV6-1 | 13 | CASRTESYSPLHF | TGTGCCAGCAGAACGGAATCTTATTCACCCCTCCACTTT
many | TRBJ2-1 | - | TRBV6-6 | 13 | CASSFAYNNEQFF | TGTGCCAGCAGTTTCGCATACAACAATGAGCAGTTCTTC
- | TRBJ1-5 | - | TRBV30 | 15 | CAWSAGDHSNQPQHF | TGTGCCTGGAGTGCAGGGGACCATAGCAATCAGCCCCAGCATTTT
many | TRBJ2-3 | TRBD1 | TRBV12-3/TRBV12-4 | 17 | CASSTDRGRRYTDTQYF | TGTGCCAGCAGTACTGACAGGGGGCGAAGATACACAGATACGCAGTATTTT
few | TRBJ2-5 | - | TRBV19 | 14 | CASSSQTGWETQYF | TGTGCCAGTAGTTCCCAGACGGGCTGGGAGACCCAGTACTTC
many | TRBJ2-3 | - | TRBV4-3 | 16 | CASSLALATSTDTQYF | TGCGCCAGCAGCCTCGCACTGGCGACTAGCACAGATACGCAGTATTTT
- | TRBJ2-2 | TRBD1 | TRBV19 | 14 | CASSRTGGTGELFF | TGTGCCAGTAGTAGGACAGGGGGCACCGGGGAGCTGTTTTTT
many | TRBJ1-5 | - | TRBV21-1 | 12 | CASSVVNQPQHF | TGTGCCAGCAGTGTGGTAAATCAGCCCCAGCATTTT
many | TRBJ1-2 | - | TRBV4-1 | 14 | CASSQPTANYGYTF | TGCGCCAGCAGCCAACCGACAGCTAACTATGGCTACACCTTC
many | TRBJ2-5 | - | TRBV12-3/TRBV12-4 | 13 | CASSLGFSETQYF | TGTGCCAGCAGCCTGGGATTTAGCGAGACCCAGTACTTC
few | TRBJ1-1 | - | TRBV11-3 | 13 | CASSSGGARAAFF | TGTGCCAGCAGCTCCGGGGGGGCCCGGGCAGCTTTCTTT
many | TRBJ1-1 | TRBD1 | TRBV5-6 | 15 | CASSWGTGLNTEAFF | TGTGCCAGCAGCTGGGGGACAGGCCTGAACACTGAAGCTTTCTTT
many | TRBJ2-5 | TRBD2 | TRBV4-3 | 18 | CASSQGSSGGGSWETQYF | TGCGCCAGCAGCCAAGGGTCGTCTGGCGGGGGATCCTGGGAGACCCAGTACTTC
many | TRBJ2-5 | - | TRBV5-1 | 13 | CASSPGEQETQYF | TGCGCCAGCAGCCCGGGAGAACAAGAGACCCAGTACTTC
many | TRBJ2-1 | TRBD2 | TRBV20-1 | 13 | CSAFSGGGNEQFF | TGCAGTGCTTTTAGCGGGGGCGGGAATGAGCAGTTCTTC
few | TRBJ1-2 | TRBD1 | TRBV6-1 | 13 | CASSPRTGTGYTF | TGTGCCAGCAGTCCCAGGACAGGGACTGGCTACACCTTC
many | TRBJ1-5 | - | TRBV20-1 | 16 | CSARDAGRASNQPQHF | TGCAGTGCTAGAGATGCGGGCAGGGCTAGCAATCAGCCCCAGCATTTT
many | TRBJ1-1 | - | TRBV7-2 | 14 | CASSTSSGATEAFF | TGTGCCAGCAGCACCTCAAGCGGGGCCACTGAAGCTTTCTTT
- | TRBJ1-1 | - | TRBV4-1 | 15 | CASSQVGGGNTEAFF | TGCGCCAGCAGCCAAGTCGGGGGGGGAAACACTGAAGCTTTCTTT
many | TRBJ2-5 | - | TRBV7-9 | 15 | CASSLSPPGEETQYF | TGTGCCAGCAGCTTAAGCCCCCCGGGCGAGGAGACCCAGTACTTC
many | TRBJ2-5 | - | TRBV6-6 | 11 | CASRLGETQYF | TGTGCCAGCCGCTTAGGAGAGACCCAGTACTTC
many | TRBJ2-1 | - | TRBV20-1 | 13 | CSARDINSSKQFF | TGCAGTGCTAGAGATATTAACTCCTCAAAGCAGTTCTTC
many | TRBJ2-1 | - | TRBV5-1 | 11 | CASSLEGEQFF | TGCGCCAGCAGCTTAGAGGGAGAGCAGTTCTTC
many | TRBJ1-6 | - | TRBV20-1 | 15 | CSAATESSYNSPLHF | TGCAGTGCCGCGACAGAGAGCTCCTATAATTCACCCCTCCACTTT
many | TRBJ1-1 | TRBD1 | TRBV27 | 16 | CASSRGQGTIKTEAFF | TGTGCCAGCAGTCGAGGACAGGGGACGATAAAGACTGAAGCTTTCTTT